The 12 T cell receptor beta chains below all came from one sample that was sequenced in a study of blood T cell repertoires in COVID-19. Generated by immunoSEQ multiplex PCR, the TCRdb table keeps only in-frame clones and is missing some. The sample has roughly 230,000 clones, approximately 81% seen once; the top ten hold 5% to 7.5%. The source material was PBMCs or T cells enriched from blood (not recorded which). These receptor sequences come from a woman between 45 and 60 years old who had been exposed to COVID-19.

The rearrangement uses TRBV7-9 and TRBJ1-4; D gene unclear. Trimming cost V 5 bases and J 13 bases, with 14 bases left between them. Germline lookup yields CDR1 SEHNR and CDR2 FQNEAQ (reference sequence). This CDR3 is 12 amino acids long. The CDR3 is CASSHSLSILFF. The CDR3 bases are TGTGCCAGCAGCCACTCCCTCTCTATACTGTTTTTT. Drawing the rest from reference TRBV7-9 and TRBJ1-4, the complete variable domain is DTGVSQNPRHKITKRGQNVTFRCDPISEHNRLYWYRQTLGQGPEFLTYFQNEAQLEKSRLLSDRFSAERPKGSFSTLEIQRTEQGDSAMYLCASSHSLSILFFGSGTQLSVL.

In DNA, the CDR3 is TGTGCCATCAGTGCGACAGATAACTATGGCTACACCTTC. This translates into CAISATDNYGYTF. The V gene is TRBV10-3, the J gene TRBJ1-2; possibly TRBD1 for D (5 bases). V lost 4 bases to trimming and J lost 1 base, with 7 bases between them. This CDR3 has 13 amino acids. CDR1 ENHRY and CDR2 SYGVKD come from the germline V gene.

The rearrangement joins TRBV5-5 to TRBJ2-7; 8 bases fit TRBD1. Germline V gene lookup returns CDR1 SGHKS and CDR2 YYEKEE (reference sequence). The CDR3 length is 13 residues. J lost 6 bases, V lost 4 bases, and 6 bases had no gene match. The CDR3 sequence is CASSPGQVFEQYF. The CDR3 DNA reads as TGTGCCAGCAGCCCGGGACAGGTTTTCGAGCAGTACTTC.

The chain couples TRBV4-1 to TRBJ1-2; TRBD1 matches 7 bases. Germline V gene sequence: CDR1 MGHRA, CDR2 YSYEKL. Trimming at V came to 4 bases and at J to 2 bases, leaving 7 bases not matched to a gene. This CDR3 has 15 residues. CDR3 DNA sequence: TGCGCCAGCAGCCCATTAGGGGGCGCGAACTATGGCTACACCTTC. Amino acid sequence: CASSPLGGANYGYTF.

This chain connects TRBV20-1 to TRBJ1-2; D gene unclear. This CDR3 comprises 12 residues. The germline V gene encodes CDR1 DFQATT and CDR2 SNEGSKA (reference sequence). The ends were cut back, 3 bases at V and 10 bases at J, with 15 bases in the middle. The CDR3 DNA reads as TGCAGTGCTAGTCCCTCACGGGTGGACTACACCTTC. It specifies CSASPSRVDYTF.

The chain joins TRBV7-2 to TRBJ1-5; D remains unclear. CDR1 is SGHTA, CDR2 FQGNSA, per germline. CDR3 length: 13 residues. V dropped 3 bases and J dropped 5 bases, with 8 bases sitting between them. This chain's CDR3 is CASSFRGYQPQHF. CDR3 nucleotides: TGTGCCAGCAGCTTTAGAGGGTATCAGCCCCAGCATTTT.

V gene TRBV28 combines with J gene TRBJ1-5, with D perhaps TRBD1 (6 bases). Between the trimmed V and J ends, which lost 2 bases and 4 bases, there was a span of 6 bases. Germline V lookup: CDR1 MDHEN, CDR2 SYDVKM. The CDR3 consists of 13 residues. Here the CDR3 reads CASSLTGNQPQHF. CDR3 DNA: TGTGCCAGCAGTTTAACAGGGAATCAGCCCCAGCATTTT.

The J gene is TRBJ1-2, the V gene TRBV3-1 (or the pseudogene TRBV3-2), with 9 positions matching TRBD1. Trimming cost V 1 base and J 5 bases; bases outside gene matches: 11. The CDR3 has 17 amino acids. Germline V lookup: CDR1 LGHDT, CDR2 YNNKEL (reference sequence). CDR3 sequence (DNA): TGTGCCAGCAGCCAAGGTGCGCCGGGACAGGGTAGATATGGCTACACCTTC. It translates to CASSQGAPGQGRYGYTF.

The rearrangement uses TRBV5-6 and TRBJ1-6; possible D gene TRBD1, 5 bases. Looked up from germline, CDR1 is SGHDT and CDR2 is YYEEEE. V gave up 0 bases and J gave up 7 bases, with 11 bases separating them. The CDR3 covers 15 residues. CDR3 loop: CASSLGGTLNSPLHF. In DNA, the CDR3 is TGTGCCAGCAGCTTGGGGGGGACTTTAAATTCACCCCTCCACTTT. Full variable domain (missing parts from reference TRBV5-6 and TRBJ1-6): DAGVTQSPTHLIKTRGQQVTLRCSPKSGHDTVSWYQQALGQGPQFIFQYYEEEERQRGNFPDRFSGHQFPNYSSELNVNALLLGDSALYLCASSLGGTLNSPLHFGNGTRLTVT.

The chain recombines TRBV10-3 with TRBJ1-5; no reliable D call. Trimming stripped 8 bases from V and 0 bases from J, with 5 bases between. Germline loops: CDR1 ENHRY, CDR2 SYGVKD. This CDR3 comprises 12 residues. The CDR3 region has the DNA TGTGCCATCGGGAGTAGCAATCAGCCCCAGCATTTT. It encodes CAIGSSNQPQHF.

V and J are TRBV28 and TRBJ1-2, with a weak D call TRBD1 (5 bases). The CDR3 sequence is 15 residues long. The germline V gene encodes CDR1 MDHEN and CDR2 SYDVKM. Between the trimmed V and J ends, which lost 5 bases and 2 bases, there was a span of 15 bases. CDR3 residues: CASSIRDAGNYGYTF. The CDR3 region has the DNA TGTGCCAGCAGTATACGGGACGCGGGAAACTATGGCTACACCTTC.

For the CDR3, the DNA is TGCGCCAGCAGCCTAAATTCTTCAGATACGCAGTATTTT. Residues: CASSLNSSDTQYF. The V gene is TRBV4-1, the J gene TRBJ2-3; D is unresolved. Trimming cost V 4 bases and J 4 bases, with 9 bases left between them. CDR1 and CDR2 (germline): MGHRA, YSYEKL. The CDR3 contains 13 residues.